The present TCR beta chain was sequenced within a study of shared clonotypes between healthy human individuals. Naive CD8 cells comprised CD45RO-negative, CCR7-positively selected cells, excluding terminally differentiated effector memory CD45RA+ cells. Germline V lookup: CDR1 MGHRA, CDR2 YSYEKL. The CDR3 totals 17 residues. V was clipped by 4 bases and J by 3 bases, with 19 bases between them. This clone was counted a single time. Produced via immunoSEQ multiplex PCR; TCRdb's table is partial and in-frame only. There are about 550,000 clones in the sample; around 95% occur only once, and 0.095% to 0.12% lies in the top ten.

The origin of this receptor is a woman aged 25 to 39 in good health. The sequencing input was naive CD8+ T cells sorted from blood. J is TRBJ1-5 and V is TRBV4-1; D gene ambiguous. CDR3 sequence (DNA): TGCGCCAGCAGCCCCCAACCACGAACGGGGAACAATCAGCCCCAGCATTTT. Translation: CASSPQPRTGNNQPQHF.